Listed here are 20 T cell receptor beta chains from one sample, sequenced in a study of shared clonotypes between healthy human individuals. Sequencing was performed with immunoSEQ multiplex PCR; in TCRdb, only in-frame clones are kept and a portion is missing. The sample lists millions of clones, just over 90% occurring once. The sequenced sample was naive CD4+ T cells from PBMCs. Subset: CD45RA+ positively selected. The receptors were sampled from a man aged 18 to 35 in good health. Some clones in this sample may be carry-over from other donors' samples.

The V and J genes are TRBV9 and TRBJ2-6, with a tentative D call TRBD2 (6 bases). The CDR3 has 16 residues. Trimming took 0 bases from V and 4 from J, leaving 11 bases between them. CDR1 and CDR2 from the germline V gene are SGDLS and YYNGEE. Here the CDR3 reads CASSVAAGFGANVLTF. The CDR3 nucleotides read TGTGCCAGCAGCGTAGCGGCGGGGTTCGGGGCCAACGTCCTGACTTTC.

The chain carries TRBV9 and TRBJ1-3; 8 nucleotides align to TRBD1. V lost 3 bases, J lost 2 bases, and 4 bases stayed unmatched. The CDR3 sequence is 15 residues long. Germline V gene lookup returns CDR1 SGDLS and CDR2 YYNGEE. The CDR3 spells CASSASTGAGNTIYF. The CDR3 DNA is TGTGCCAGCAGCGCATCGACAGGGGCTGGAAACACCATATATTTT.

The chain is built from TRBV5-4 and TRBJ1-2; D is perhaps TRBD1 (6 bases). This CDR3 region has 13 residues. Trimming shortened V by 0 bases and J by 7 bases, and 10 bases separated the two germline ends. Germline V CDR1 and CDR2: SGHNT, YYREEE (reference sequence). The CDR3 DNA is TGTGCCAGCAGCTTGGCAGGGGAGGGTGGCTACACCTTC. It encodes CASSLAGEGGYTF.

The chain employs TRBV15 and TRBJ2-1; 13 nucleotides agree with TRBD2. Germline V gives CDR1 LNHNV, CDR2 YYDKDF (reference sequence). The CDR3 runs 14 residues. The V gene end was trimmed by 8 bases and the J gene end by 7 bases; junction bases not matched to a gene: 5. The CDR3 loop reads CATAGLAGENEQFF. CDR3 DNA sequence: TGTGCCACCGCCGGACTAGCGGGAGAAAATGAGCAGTTCTTC.

This sequence joins TRBV7-8 and TRBJ2-1, with 8 positions matching TRBD2. Germline CDR1 is SGHVS and CDR2 is FQNEAQ. This CDR3 contains 15 residues. V shed 5 bases, J shed 2 bases, and the junction held 5 bases outside the gene matches. Here the CDR3 reads CASSPREGPYNEQFF. The CDR3 nucleotides read TGTGCCAGCAGCCCCCGGGAGGGACCCTACAATGAGCAGTTCTTC.

Note on this clone: Other DNA sequences in this specimen translate into the identical CDR3. The chain links TRBV15 to TRBJ1-1; no clear D. Germline loops: CDR1 LNHNV, CDR2 YYDKDF (reference sequence). The CDR3 has 14 amino acids. V lost 0 bases, J lost 1 base, and 6 bases lay in between. In nucleotides, the CDR3 is TGTGCCACCAGCAGAGATCCGCGGAACACTGAAGCTTTCTTT. The encoded protein is CATSRDPRNTEAFF.

The chain uses TRBV11-2 and TRBJ1-4; no clear D gene. This CDR3 has 17 amino acids. Between the trimmed V and J ends, which lost 7 bases and 4 bases, there was a span of 22 bases. In germline, CDR1 is SGHAT, CDR2 FQNNGV. The CDR3 sequence is CASTLYSLPSRNEKLFF. CDR3 bases: TGTGCCAGCACCCTTTATAGCCTTCCAAGCCGTAATGAAAAACTGTTTTTT.

The chain carries TRBV28 and TRBJ2-3; weak D call: TRBD2 (5 bases). The V gene lost 6 bases and the J gene lost 11 bases, with 15 bases spanning the gap. Germline V gene data show CDR1 as MDHEN and CDR2 as SYDVKM. The CDR3 consists of 12 residues. The chain's CDR3 is CASRTVIGEQYF. The CDR3 region has the DNA TGTGCCAGCAGAACCGTAATCGGGGAGCAGTATTTT. Supplemented by reference TRBV28 and TRBJ2-3, the full variable domain reads DVKVTQSSRYLVKRTGEKVFLECVQDMDHENMFWYRQDPGLGLRLIYFSYDVKMKEKGDIPEGYSVSREKKERFSLILESASTNQTSMYLCASRTVIGEQYFGPGTRLTVL.

CDR3 DNA sequence: TGCGCCAGCAGACATGGGACGGACTGGGGAGATACGCAGTATTTT. The encoded protein is CASRHGTDWGDTQYF. V is TRBV5-1 and J is TRBJ2-3; D may match TRBD1 or TRBD2 (5 bases each). V shed 5 bases and J shed 5 bases, with 18 bases lying between them. This CDR3 has 15 amino acids. CDR1 and CDR2 from the germline V gene are SGHRS and YFSETQ.

The V gene is TRBV4-1, the J gene TRBJ1-2; 9 positions agree with TRBD1. This CDR3 has 16 residues. The V segment lost 2 bases and the J segment 3 bases; nucleotides outside the gene matches: 7. From germline, CDR1 is MGHRA and CDR2 YSYEKL. The CDR3 DNA reads as TGCGCCAGCAGCCAACCTCACAGGGGGCCGGACTATGGCTACACCTTC. Protein sequence: CASSQPHRGPDYGYTF.

This chain links TRBV6-5 with TRBJ2-1; D may match TRBD1 or TRBD2 (5 bases each). V shed 8 bases and J shed 5 bases, with 10 bases lying between them. The length of the CDR3 is 12 residues. The germline V gene encodes CDR1 MNHEY and CDR2 SVGAGI. This CDR3 reads CASGRGDNEQFF. In nucleotides, the CDR3 is TGTGCCAGCGGGAGAGGGGACAATGAGCAGTTCTTC.

Regarding this clone: The sample holds other DNA sequences that translate to the same CDR3. The V and J genes are TRBV18 and TRBJ2-7; no reliable D call. Germline CDR1 KGHSH, CDR2 LQKENI. The CDR3 runs 14 residues. V was pared by 2 bases and J by 0 bases, with 8 bases between. The CDR3 is CASSPGQASYEQYF. In DNA, the CDR3 is TGTGCCAGCTCACCAGGGCAGGCCTCCTACGAGCAGTACTTC.

V is TRBV15 and J is TRBJ2-4, with 8 bases fitting TRBD1. CDR3 length: 16 residues. The junction had 16 bases not matched to a gene; V was cut back by 3 bases and J by 12 bases. CDR1 is LNHNV, CDR2 YYDKDF, per germline (reference sequence). In nucleotides, the CDR3 is TGTGCCACCAGCAGGGGGGGCGCAGGGGGCGAGTTGGGTCAGTACTTC. It codes for CATSRGGAGGELGQYF.

V gene TRBV29-1 combines with J gene TRBJ1-5; no firm D call. Germline values: CDR1 SQVTM, CDR2 ANQGSEA. This CDR3 is built from 14 residues. V dropped 5 bases and J dropped 2 bases, with 13 bases sitting between them. The CDR3 reads CSVRGERGNQPQHF. CDR3 nucleotide sequence: TGCAGCGTTCGAGGTGAGCGCGGCAATCAGCCCCAGCATTTT.

V gene TRBV5-1 combines with J gene TRBJ2-1, with 11 bases identical to TRBD1. Germline V lookup: CDR1 SGHRS, CDR2 YFSETQ. There are 16 residues in the CDR3. J lost 7 bases, V lost 4 bases, and 10 bases had no gene match. This CDR3 is CASSPEGTGGGNEQFF. In DNA form, the CDR3 reads TGCGCCAGCAGCCCGGAAGGGACAGGGGGTGGTAATGAGCAGTTCTTC. The variable domain in full, with the rest retrieved from reference TRBV5-1 and TRBJ2-1, is KAGVTQTPRYLIKTRGQQVTLSCSPISGHRSVSWYQQTPGQGLQFLFEYFSETQRNKGNFPGRFSGRQFSNSRSEMNVSTLELGDSALYLCASSPEGTGGGNEQFFGPGTRLTVL.

For this clone: Different DNA sequences within this sample yield the same CDR3. V usage is TRBV18 and J usage is TRBJ2-7; D is unresolved. Germline CDR1 KGHSH, CDR2 LQKENI. V dropped 3 bases and J dropped 3 bases, with 12 bases sitting between them. The CDR3 has 14 amino acids. For the CDR3, the DNA is TGTGCCAGCTCACCCGGCTTAGCTGGCTACGAGCAGTACTTC. This encodes CASSPGLAGYEQYF.

The chain uses TRBV7-2 and TRBJ2-5; D is ambiguous. CDR1 is SGHTA and CDR2 is FQGNSA in the germline V gene. The ends were cut back, 4 bases at V and 5 bases at J, with 5 bases in the middle. This CDR3 is built from 11 residues. The DNA of the CDR3 is TGTGCCAGCAGCTCGGCGGAGACCCAGTACTTC. It specifies CASSSAETQYF.

The J gene is TRBJ2-7, the V gene TRBV4-3; 8 nucleotides agree with TRBD1. Germline V gives CDR1 LGHNA, CDR2 YSLEER. This CDR3 is built from 16 residues. Trimming took 3 bases from V and 5 from J; bases not matched to a gene: 12. As DNA, the CDR3 is TGCGCCAGCAGCCACCGGACAGGGAGCCCAATCCACGAGCAGTACTTC. It yields the protein CASSHRTGSPIHEQYF.

The rearrangement joins TRBV2 to TRBJ2-1, with 8 bases that match TRBD2. Germline lookup yields CDR1 SNHLY and CDR2 FYNNEI. This CDR3 is 15 amino acids long. Losses at the gene ends were 7 bases for V and 2 bases for J; bases not matched to a gene: 7. CDR3 coding DNA: TGTGCCAGCACTATAGCGGGACTGACCTACAATGAGCAGTTCTTC. Translating it yields CASTIAGLTYNEQFF.

In this sample, this clone turned up once. This sequence joins TRBV4-1 and TRBJ2-6, with TRBD1 matching over 8 bases. The CDR3 extends over 18 amino acids. J gave up 1 base and V 0 bases, and 5 bases lay outside the gene matches. Looked up from germline, CDR1 is MGHRA and CDR2 is YSYEKL. As DNA, the CDR3 is TGCGCCAGCAGCCAAGACTGGACAGGGACGTCTGGGGCCAACGTCCTGACTTTC. This translates into CASSQDWTGTSGANVLTF.